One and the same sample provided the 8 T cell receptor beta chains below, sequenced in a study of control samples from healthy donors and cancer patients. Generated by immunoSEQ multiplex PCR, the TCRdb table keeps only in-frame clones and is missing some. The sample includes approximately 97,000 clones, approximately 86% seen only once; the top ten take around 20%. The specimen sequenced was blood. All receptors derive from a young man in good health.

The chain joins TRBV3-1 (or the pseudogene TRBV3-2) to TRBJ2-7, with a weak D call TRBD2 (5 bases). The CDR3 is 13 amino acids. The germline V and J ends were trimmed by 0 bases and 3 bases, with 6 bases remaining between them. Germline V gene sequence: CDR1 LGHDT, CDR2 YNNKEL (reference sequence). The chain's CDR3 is CASSQDRGYEQYF. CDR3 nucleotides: TGTGCCAGCAGCCAAGATCGGGGCTACGAGCAGTACTTC.

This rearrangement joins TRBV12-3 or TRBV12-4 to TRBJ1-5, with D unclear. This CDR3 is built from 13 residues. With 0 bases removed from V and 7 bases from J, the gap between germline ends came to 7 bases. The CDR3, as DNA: TGTGCCAGCAGTTTAGCGCTGGGGCAGCCCCAGCATTTT. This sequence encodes CASSLALGQPQHF.

DNA of the CDR3: TGTGCCAGCAGCGAAAGACAGGGCGAGAGCGGCTACACCTTC. Its translation is CASSERQGESGYTF. The V and J genes are TRBV7-9 and TRBJ1-2, with 7 bases that match TRBD1. The ends lost 5 bases at V and 8 bases at J; junction bases unmatched: 11. The CDR3 is 14 amino acids. Germline V gene sequence: CDR1 SEHNR, CDR2 FQNEAQ (reference sequence).

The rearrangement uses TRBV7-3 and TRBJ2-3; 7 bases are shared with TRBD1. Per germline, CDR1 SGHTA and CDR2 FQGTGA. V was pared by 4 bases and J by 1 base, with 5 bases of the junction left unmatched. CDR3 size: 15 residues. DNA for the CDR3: TGTGCCAGCAGCTCCAAAGACAGGGGCACAGATACGCAGTATTTT. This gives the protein CASSSKDRGTDTQYF. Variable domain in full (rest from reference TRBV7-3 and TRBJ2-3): GAGVSQTPSNKVTEKGKYVELRCDPISGHTALYWYRQSLGQGPEFLIYFQGTGAADDSGLPNDRFFAVRPEGSVSTLKIQRTERGDSAVYLCASSSKDRGTDTQYFGPGTRLTVL.

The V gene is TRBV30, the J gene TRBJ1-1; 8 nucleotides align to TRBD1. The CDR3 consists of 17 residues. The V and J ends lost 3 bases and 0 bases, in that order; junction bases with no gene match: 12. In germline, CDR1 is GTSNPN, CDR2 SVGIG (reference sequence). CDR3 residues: CAWREKGQGPMNTEAFF. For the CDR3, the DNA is TGTGCCTGGAGGGAAAAAGGACAGGGACCCATGAACACTGAAGCTTTCTTT. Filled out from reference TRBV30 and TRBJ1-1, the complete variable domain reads SQTIHQWPATLVQPVGSPLSLECTVEGTSNPNLYWYRQAAGRGLQLLFYSVGIGQISSEVPQNLSASRPQDRQFILSSKKLLLSDSGFYLCAWREKGQGPMNTEAFFGQGTRLTVV.

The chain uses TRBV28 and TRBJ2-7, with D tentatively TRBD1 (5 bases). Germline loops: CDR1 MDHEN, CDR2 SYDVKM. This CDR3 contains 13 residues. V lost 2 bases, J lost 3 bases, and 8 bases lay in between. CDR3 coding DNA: TGTGCCAGCAGTTTAGTAGGGGTCTACGAGCAGTACTTC. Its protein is CASSLVGVYEQYF.

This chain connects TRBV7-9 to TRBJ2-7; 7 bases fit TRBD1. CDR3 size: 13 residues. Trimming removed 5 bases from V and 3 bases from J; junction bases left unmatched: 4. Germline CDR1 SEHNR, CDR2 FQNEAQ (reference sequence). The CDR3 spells CASSQRDSYEQYF. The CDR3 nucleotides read TGTGCCAGCAGCCAACGGGACAGCTACGAGCAGTACTTC.

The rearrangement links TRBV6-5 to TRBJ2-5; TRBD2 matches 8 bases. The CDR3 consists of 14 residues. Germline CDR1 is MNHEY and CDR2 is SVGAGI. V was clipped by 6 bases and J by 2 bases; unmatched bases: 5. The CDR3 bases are TGTGCCAGCAGGGTCGGGGGGGGGCAAGAGACCCAGTACTTC. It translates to CASRVGGGQETQYF.